Listed below are T cell receptor beta chains from one sample, sequenced in a study of blood T cell repertoires in COVID-19. The assay was immunoSEQ multiplex PCR, and TCRdb's table has in-frame clones only and misses some. Of approximately 150,000 clones in the sample, over 80% were seen once. Source material: peripheral blood. These receptors were taken from a woman aged 70-85 years with acute or convalescent COVID-19. Each CDR3 is given with its conserved first and last residue. Fields, in order: clone size, J gene, D gene, V gene, CDR3 DNA, CDR3 protein. The D gene is left open where the match is weak. The size of a clone is reported for some rows only, either as once, few or many, or as a class for expanded clones.

abundance: .; j_gene: TRBJ1-1; d_gene: .; v_gene: TRBV7-9; CDR3nt: TGTGCCAGCAGCTTTGGGGAGCTCCTCCCTGAAGCTTTCTTT; CDR3aa: CASSFGELLPEAFF
abundance: .; j_gene: TRBJ2-1; d_gene: .; v_gene: TRBV7-6; CDR3nt: TGTGCCAGCAGTCCTTTAGTGGTGTCCTCCTACAATGAGCAGTTCTTC; CDR3aa: CASSPLVVSSYNEQFF
abundance: .; j_gene: TRBJ2-3; d_gene: .; v_gene: TRBV6-1; CDR3nt: TGTGCCAGCAGCGGGGGAAGCACAGATACGCAGTATTTT; CDR3aa: CASSGGSTDTQYF
abundance: few; j_gene: TRBJ1-2; d_gene: TRBD1; v_gene: TRBV7-2; CDR3nt: TGTGCCAGCAGCTTATCAGCAATCGGGACAGGGGATGGCTACACCTTC; CDR3aa: CASSLSAIGTGDGYTF
abundance: .; j_gene: TRBJ1-2; d_gene: TRBD1; v_gene: TRBV7-9; CDR3nt: TGTGCCAGCAGCCCCGGGACAGGGGGATTCTACACCTTC; CDR3aa: CASSPGTGGFYTF
abundance: .; j_gene: TRBJ1-4; d_gene: TRBD1; v_gene: TRBV4-2; CDR3nt: TGTGCCAGCAGACGACAGGGGGCAGGGGAAAAACTGTTTTTT; CDR3aa: CASRRQGAGEKLFF
abundance: .; j_gene: TRBJ1-1; d_gene: .; v_gene: TRBV6-4; CDR3nt: TGTGCCAGAAGGGGGGGCGTCACTGAAGCTTTCTTT; CDR3aa: CARRGGVTEAFF
abundance: .; j_gene: TRBJ1-2; d_gene: TRBD1; v_gene: TRBV5-4; CDR3nt: TGTGCCAGCAGGCTACAGGGGGCTAACTATGGCTACACCTTC; CDR3aa: CASRLQGANYGYTF
abundance: once; j_gene: TRBJ2-2; d_gene: .; v_gene: TRBV6-2/TRBV6-3; CDR3nt: TGTGCCAGCAGTTACTCCAGGGTTCAGAACACCGGGGAGCTGTTTTTT; CDR3aa: CASSYSRVQNTGELFF
abundance: .; j_gene: TRBJ1-3; d_gene: .; v_gene: TRBV6-6; CDR3nt: TGTGCCAGCAGTCCAGAACAGGGTATAACAGGAAACACCATATATTTT; CDR3aa: CASSPEQGITGNTIYF
abundance: .; j_gene: TRBJ2-1; d_gene: TRBD2; v_gene: TRBV10-1; CDR3nt: TGCGCCAGCAGTGAGAGCGGGACTGCCTACAATGAGCAGTTCTTC; CDR3aa: CASSESGTAYNEQFF
abundance: .; j_gene: TRBJ1-3; d_gene: .; v_gene: TRBV29-1; CDR3nt: TGCAGCGTTGAGGGATTAGGGGTTGGAAACACCATATATTTT; CDR3aa: CSVEGLGVGNTIYF
abundance: few; j_gene: TRBJ1-1; d_gene: .; v_gene: TRBV27; CDR3nt: TGTGCCAGCAGTCCCCGAATGACAGTTTACACTGAAGCTTTCTTT; CDR3aa: CASSPRMTVYTEAFF
abundance: once; j_gene: TRBJ1-1; d_gene: TRBD1; v_gene: TRBV2; CDR3nt: TGTGCCAGAGCAACCGGGACAGGGTCGATGAGTACTGAAGCTTTCTTT; CDR3aa: CARATGTGSMSTEAFF
abundance: .; j_gene: TRBJ1-1; d_gene: TRBD1; v_gene: TRBV30; CDR3nt: TGTGCCTGGAGCGGGACAGTGAACACTGAAGCTTTCTTT; CDR3aa: CAWSGTVNTEAFF
abundance: .; j_gene: TRBJ2-2; d_gene: TRBD1; v_gene: TRBV4-1; CDR3nt: TGCGCCAGCAGCCAAGAGGCTACAGGGGTCACCGGGGAGCTGTTTTTT; CDR3aa: CASSQEATGVTGELFF
abundance: .; j_gene: TRBJ1-5; d_gene: .; v_gene: TRBV19; CDR3nt: TGTGCCAGTAGTGCCCCTTACAGGACCCGTGGCAATCAGCCCCAGCATTTT; CDR3aa: CASSAPYRTRGNQPQHF
abundance: .; j_gene: TRBJ1-1; d_gene: .; v_gene: TRBV7-8; CDR3nt: TGTGCCAGCAGCCTAGAGGACAGATGGAACACTGAAGCTTTCTTT; CDR3aa: CASSLEDRWNTEAFF
abundance: .; j_gene: TRBJ1-3; d_gene: .; v_gene: TRBV25-1; CDR3nt: TGTGCCAGCAGTGATCTAGCGAGCTCTGGAAACACCATATATTTT; CDR3aa: CASSDLASSGNTIYF
abundance: .; j_gene: TRBJ2-3; d_gene: .; v_gene: TRBV5-1; CDR3nt: TGCGCCAGCAGCTCGGCCGGGGACGGGGGATGGGTCACAGATACGCAGTATTTT; CDR3aa: CASSSAGDGGWVTDTQYF
abundance: .; j_gene: TRBJ2-1; d_gene: .; v_gene: TRBV20-1; CDR3nt: TGCAGTGCTAGTCCAGACTTCAATGAGCAGTTCTTC; CDR3aa: CSASPDFNEQFF
abundance: .; j_gene: TRBJ2-1; d_gene: TRBD2; v_gene: TRBV6-5; CDR3nt: TGTGCCAGCAGTTACTCGATCCAGCGGGGGGGCCCCGAGCAGTTCTTC; CDR3aa: CASSYSIQRGGPEQFF
abundance: .; j_gene: TRBJ1-2; d_gene: .; v_gene: TRBV18; CDR3nt: TGTGCCAGCTCCGACCAGGGAAACTATGGCTACACCTTC; CDR3aa: CASSDQGNYGYTF
abundance: .; j_gene: TRBJ1-6; d_gene: TRBD1; v_gene: TRBV11-2; CDR3nt: TGTGCCAGCAGCTTCGGGACAGGGGGCATTTCTCCCGGCTCACCCCTCCACTTT; CDR3aa: CASSFGTGGISPGSPLHF
abundance: .; j_gene: TRBJ2-1; d_gene: .; v_gene: TRBV10-2; CDR3nt: TGCGCCAGCAGCTTCCGGGCCCAGGGTGGCAATGAGCAGTTCTTC; CDR3aa: CASSFRAQGGNEQFF
abundance: once; j_gene: TRBJ1-3; d_gene: .; v_gene: TRBV7-9; CDR3nt: TGTGCCAGCACCGGGACTAACTCTGGAAACACCATATATTTT; CDR3aa: CASTGTNSGNTIYF
abundance: .; j_gene: TRBJ1-1; d_gene: .; v_gene: TRBV5-6; CDR3nt: TGTGCCAGCAGCTTCTGGCAGAGGAGGAACACTGAAGCTTTCTTT; CDR3aa: CASSFWQRRNTEAFF
abundance: .; j_gene: TRBJ2-1; d_gene: TRBD1; v_gene: TRBV7-8; CDR3nt: TGTGCCAGCAGCTTCCGGGACAGAAAAATCGATGAGCAGTTCTTC; CDR3aa: CASSFRDRKIDEQFF
abundance: once; j_gene: TRBJ1-2; d_gene: .; v_gene: TRBV7-8; CDR3nt: TGTGCCAGCAGCTTAGGGGTCAGCCTGCTAGGTGGCTACACCTTC; CDR3aa: CASSLGVSLLGGYTF
abundance: .; j_gene: TRBJ2-7; d_gene: .; v_gene: TRBV11-3; CDR3nt: TGTGCCAGCAGCTTCGGGACCGGGGGTCCCTACGAGCAGTACTTC; CDR3aa: CASSFGTGGPYEQYF
abundance: .; j_gene: TRBJ1-2; d_gene: TRBD1; v_gene: TRBV5-1; CDR3nt: TGCGCCAGCAGCTCCGAGGGGGCGGCCCATGGCTACACCTTC; CDR3aa: CASSSEGAAHGYTF
abundance: few; j_gene: TRBJ1-1; d_gene: .; v_gene: TRBV10-3; CDR3nt: TGTGCCATCAGTGAGAGGGGGGGGGACACTGAAGCTTTCTTT; CDR3aa: CAISERGGDTEAFF